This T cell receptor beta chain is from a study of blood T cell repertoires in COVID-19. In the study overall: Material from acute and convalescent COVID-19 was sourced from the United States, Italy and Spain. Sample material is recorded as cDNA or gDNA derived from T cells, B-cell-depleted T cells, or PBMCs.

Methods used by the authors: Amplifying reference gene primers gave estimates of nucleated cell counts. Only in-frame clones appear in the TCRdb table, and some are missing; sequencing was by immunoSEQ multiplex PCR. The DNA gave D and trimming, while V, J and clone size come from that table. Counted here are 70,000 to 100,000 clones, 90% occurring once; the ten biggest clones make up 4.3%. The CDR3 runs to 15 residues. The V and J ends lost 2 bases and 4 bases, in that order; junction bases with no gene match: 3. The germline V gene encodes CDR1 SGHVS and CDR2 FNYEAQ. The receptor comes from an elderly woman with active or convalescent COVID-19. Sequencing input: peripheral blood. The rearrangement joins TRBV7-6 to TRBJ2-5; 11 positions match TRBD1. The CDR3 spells CASSLRTGGRETQYF. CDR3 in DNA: TGTGCCAGCAGCTTAAGGACAGGGGGCCGAGAGACCCAGTACTTC.